Shown below are 19 T cell receptor beta chains from a single sample sequenced in a study of blood T cell repertoires in COVID-19. Sequencing was performed with immunoSEQ multiplex PCR; in TCRdb, only in-frame clones are kept and a portion is missing. Of tens of thousands of clones detected, roughly 85% appear once; the ten largest clones hold around 20%. Sequencing input: peripheral blood. These receptors were collected from a woman of 80 years or more with acute or convalescent COVID-19.

In this sample, this clone turned up a few times. This chain uses TRBV4-1 with TRBJ2-1, with D possibly matching TRBD2 (5 bases). CDR3 length: 16 residues. In germline, CDR1 is MGHRA, CDR2 YSYEKL. The V end lost 2 bases, the J end lost 4 bases, and 15 bases lay between the germline ends. CDR3 in amino acids: CASSQSGLAFYNEQFF. The CDR3, as DNA: TGCGCCAGCAGCCAATCCGGGCTAGCCTTTTACAATGAGCAGTTCTTC.

The chain links TRBV6-1 to TRBJ1-5; D remains ambiguous. Trimming pared 2 bases from V and 4 bases from J, leaving 6 bases between. The CDR3 runs 13 residues. The germline CDR1 and CDR2 sequences are MNHNS and SASEGT. The CDR3 region has the DNA TGTGCCAGCAGTGAACAGGAAAATCAGCCCCAGCATTTT. Encoded protein: CASSEQENQPQHF.

The V and J genes are TRBV6-4 and TRBJ2-2, with D perhaps TRBD2 (5 bases). The CDR3 totals 15 residues. V lost 8 bases and J lost 2, with 15 bases in between. The germline CDR1 and CDR2 sequences are MRHNA and SNTAGT. In nucleotides, the CDR3 is TGTGCCAGCCGAGTGGTAGCGCTAAACACCGGGGAGCTGTTTTTT. Its translation is CASRVVALNTGELFF.

This clone occurred a few times. The chain couples TRBV19 to TRBJ2-7, with a weak D call TRBD2 (7 bases). Trimming removed 7 bases from V and 7 bases from J, with 20 bases in between. This CDR3 has 14 amino acids. The germline V gene encodes CDR1 LNHDA and CDR2 SQIVND (reference sequence). The CDR3 reads CASKEAGANGEQYF. The DNA for the CDR3 is TGTGCCAGTAAAGAGGCGGGGGCCAACGGGGAGCAGTACTTC.

V usage is TRBV9 and J usage is TRBJ2-1; 15 positions agree with TRBD2. Trimming cost V 0 bases and J 1 base; bases outside gene matches: 2. The CDR3 consists of 18 residues. CDR1 SGDLS and CDR2 YYNGEE come from the germline V gene. CDR3 amino acids: CASSVAGLAGGSYNEQFF. CDR3 in DNA: TGTGCCAGCAGCGTAGCGGGACTAGCGGGAGGTTCCTACAATGAGCAGTTCTTC.

CDR3 coding DNA: TGTGCCAGTGGGTGGACAGGGTCGAACACTGAAGCTTTCTTT. Translated, it gives CASGWTGSNTEAFF. This sequence joins TRBV19 and TRBJ1-1; TRBD1 matches at 8 bases. The CDR3 is 14 amino acids. V gave up 8 bases and J gave up 1 base; unmatched junction bases: 6. Germline V gene lookup returns CDR1 LNHDA and CDR2 SQIVND (reference sequence).

The chain joins TRBV7-2 to TRBJ1-5; 7 bases match TRBD1. CDR3 size: 13 residues. With V trimmed by 4 bases and J by 6 bases, 3 bases remained unmatched. CDR1 SGHTA and CDR2 FQGNSA come from the germline V gene. CDR3 residues: CASSSDRVQPQHF. The CDR3 DNA reads TGTGCCAGCAGCTCCGACAGGGTTCAGCCCCAGCATTTT.

This clone was observed a few times. This chain links TRBV5-4 with TRBJ1-2; 7 bases match TRBD1. This CDR3 is built from 16 residues. V dropped 0 bases and J dropped 3; count of bases not matched to a gene: 8. Per germline, CDR1 SGHNT and CDR2 YYREEE (reference sequence). CDR3 in DNA: TGTGCCAGCAGCTTGGGGGTAACAGGGGTGGACTATGGCTACACCTTC. It encodes CASSLGVTGVDYGYTF.

The J gene is TRBJ1-3, the V gene TRBV10-3; 9 bases are a match to TRBD1. J was trimmed by 2 bases and V by 6 bases; bases with no gene match: 5. The CDR3 loop spans 15 amino acids. Germline V gives CDR1 ENHRY, CDR2 SYGVKD. The CDR3 DNA is TGTGCCATCAGCCGGGACAGGGTGGCTGGAAACACCATATATTTT. Translation: CAISRDRVAGNTIYF.

This clone was seen a single time. This sequence joins TRBV7-2 and TRBJ2-7, with D perhaps TRBD1 (5 bases). Trimming removed 4 bases at V and 2 bases at J, with 12 bases between. This CDR3 is built from 14 residues. Per germline, CDR1 SGHTA and CDR2 FQGNSA. The CDR3 bases are TGTGCCAGCAGCTACACAGGTTCCGCCTACGAGCAGTACTTC. Residues: CASSYTGSAYEQYF.

The chain joins TRBV28 to TRBJ1-3; D uncertain. The germline V and J ends were trimmed by 8 bases and 0 bases, with 8 bases remaining between them. CDR3 size: 13 residues. CDR1 and CDR2 (germline): MDHEN, SYDVKM. The CDR3 nucleotides read TGTGCCAGCCTCCGGTACTCTGGAAACACCATATATTTT. Its protein product is CASLRYSGNTIYF.

The V and J genes are TRBV19 and TRBJ1-2; tentatively, D is TRBD1 (5 bases). Looked up from germline, CDR1 is LNHDA and CDR2 is SQIVND (reference sequence). With 10 bases removed from V and 8 bases from J, the gap between germline ends came to 20 bases. The CDR3 covers 13 residues. CDR3 loop: CATARIGGIGYTF. In DNA form, the CDR3 reads TGTGCCACGGCCCGGATTGGGGGGATCGGCTACACCTTC.

The CDR3 sequence is CASSLPGSGENTEAFF. The CDR3 region has the DNA TGCGCCAGCAGCTTGCCAGGGTCGGGTGAGAACACTGAAGCTTTCTTT. This sequence joins TRBV5-1 and TRBJ1-1; D is possibly TRBD1 (5 bases). Per germline, CDR1 SGHRS and CDR2 YFSETQ. Trimming left V 1 base short and J 1 base short, with 14 bases between. This CDR3 contains 16 residues.

The rearrangement joins TRBV7-9 to TRBJ1-1; 7 nucleotides align to TRBD1. The CDR3 extends over 15 amino acids. V lost 9 bases and J lost 1; bases outside the gene matches: 11. The germline CDR1 and CDR2 sequences are SEHNR and FQNEAQ (reference sequence). The DNA of the CDR3 is TGTGCCAGTCAGGGGCAGGGGGGAACGAACACTGAAGCTTTCTTT. Its translation: CASQGQGGTNTEAFF.

V gene TRBV5-4 combines with J gene TRBJ1-5, with a weak D call TRBD1 (5 bases). This CDR3 is 15 amino acids long. Germline V gene lookup returns CDR1 SGHNT and CDR2 YYREEE (reference sequence). Between the trimmed V and J ends, which lost 0 bases and 3 bases, there was a span of 10 bases. The CDR3 DNA reads as TGTGCCAGCAGCTTGGGGGGGGATGCCAATCAGCCCCAGCATTTT. As protein: CASSLGGDANQPQHF.

This chain connects TRBV27 to TRBJ1-5; weak D call: TRBD1 (6 bases). CDR1 and CDR2 from the germline V gene are MNHEY and SMNVEV (reference sequence). The CDR3 runs 14 residues. The ends were cut back, 6 bases at V and 8 bases at J, with 17 bases in the middle. For the CDR3, the DNA is TGTGCCAGCAGATCTGTGCGGGGGCGAGAGCCCCAGCATTTT. Its translation: CASRSVRGREPQHF.

V usage is TRBV27 and J usage is TRBJ1-2; TRBD1 matches 10 bases. The V gene end was trimmed by 5 bases and the J gene end by 8 bases; junction bases not matched to a gene: 11. CDR1 is MNHEY, CDR2 SMNVEV, per germline (reference sequence). CDR3 length: 15 residues. The CDR3: CASSLGQGGVGGYTF. DNA of the CDR3: TGTGCCAGCAGTCTCGGACAGGGGGGAGTCGGGGGCTACACCTTC.

The chain recombines TRBV3-1 (or the pseudogene TRBV3-2) with TRBJ2-6; D not resolved. Germline CDR1 and CDR2: LGHDT and YNNKEL (reference sequence). V was clipped by 0 bases and J by 1 base, with 4 bases between them. The CDR3 is 15 amino acids. This CDR3 is CASSQDLSGANVLTF. In nucleotides, the CDR3 is TGTGCCAGCAGCCAAGATCTGTCTGGGGCCAACGTCCTGACTTTC.

The rearrangement links TRBV28 to TRBJ1-1, with 7 bases matching TRBD1. Trimming at V came to 4 bases and at J to 5 bases, leaving 7 bases not matched to a gene. The CDR3 has 14 residues. Germline CDR1 MDHEN, CDR2 SYDVKM. The chain's CDR3 is CASSSGQKGTEAFF. The CDR3 DNA reads TGTGCCAGCAGTTCGGGACAGAAGGGGACTGAAGCTTTCTTT.